This T cell receptor (beta chain) was recorded in a study of OX40 agonist ivuxolimab in advanced cancers. Whole-study context: Patients got intravenous ivuxolimab at 0.01 to 10 mg/kg every 2 weeks. A mean age of around 60 years, range about 20 to 90, was recorded, and under 85% were male. Broader study findings: Normalized T-cell clonal expansion was also low in some nonresponders.

CDR3 length: 16 amino acids. V dropped 4 bases and J dropped 5 bases, with 21 bases sitting between them. The germline V gene encodes CDR1 SGHNT and CDR2 YYREEE (reference sequence). This clone was recorded once. No antigen is known for it. Repertoires were generated with immunoSEQ multiplex PCR, while TCRdb's copy carries only in-frame clones and drops some. The sample lists under 85,000 clones; 80% to 90% were seen once. The rearrangement joins TRBV5-4 to TRBJ2-5, with D maybe TRBD1 (5 bases). The origin of this receptor is an adult with an advanced solid tumor such as melanoma, head and neck, liver or kidney cancer. The sample here was CD4+ or CD8+ T cells sorted from blood, taken in a trial of the OX40 agonist ivuxolimab. The CDR3 is CASSDPNSRGRETQYF. CDR3 nucleotide sequence: TGTGCCAGCAGCGATCCGAACTCAAGGGGCAGGGAGACCCAGTACTTC. The full variable domain, completed using reference TRBV5-4 and TRBJ2-5, is ETGVTQSPTHLIKTRGQQVTLRCSSQSGHNTVSWYQQALGQGPQFIFQYYREEENGRGNFPPRFSGLQFPNYSSELNVNALELDDSALYLCASSDPNSRGRETQYFGPGTRLLVL.